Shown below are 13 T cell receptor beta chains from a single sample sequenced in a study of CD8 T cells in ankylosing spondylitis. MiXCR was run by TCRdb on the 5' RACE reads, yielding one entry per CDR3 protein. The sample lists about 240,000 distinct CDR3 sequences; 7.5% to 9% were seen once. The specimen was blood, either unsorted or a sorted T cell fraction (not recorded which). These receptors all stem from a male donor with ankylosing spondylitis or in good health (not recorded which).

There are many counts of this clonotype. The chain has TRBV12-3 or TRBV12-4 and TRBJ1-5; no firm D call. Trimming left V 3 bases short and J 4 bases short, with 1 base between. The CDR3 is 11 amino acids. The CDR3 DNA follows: TGTGCCAGCAGTTTTAATCAGCCCCAGCATTTT. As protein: CASSFNQPQHF.

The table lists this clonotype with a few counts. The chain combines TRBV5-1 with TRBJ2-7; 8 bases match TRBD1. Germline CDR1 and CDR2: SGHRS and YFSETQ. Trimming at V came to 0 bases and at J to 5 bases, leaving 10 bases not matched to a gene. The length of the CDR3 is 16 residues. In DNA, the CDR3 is TGCGCCAGCAGCTTGGGGTTCGGGACAGGTCCTCACGAGCAGTACTTC. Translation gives CASSLGFGTGPHEQYF.

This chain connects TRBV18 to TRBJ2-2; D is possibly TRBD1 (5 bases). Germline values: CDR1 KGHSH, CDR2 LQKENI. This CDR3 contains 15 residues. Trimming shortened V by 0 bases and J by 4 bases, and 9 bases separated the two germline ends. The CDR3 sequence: CASSPPGRVTGELFF. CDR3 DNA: TGTGCCAGCTCACCACCGGGCAGGGTCACCGGGGAGCTGTTTTTT.

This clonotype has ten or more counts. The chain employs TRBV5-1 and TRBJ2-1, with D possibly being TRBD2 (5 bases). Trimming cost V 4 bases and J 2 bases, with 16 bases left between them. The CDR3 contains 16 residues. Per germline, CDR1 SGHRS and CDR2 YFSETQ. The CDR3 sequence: CASSQISRRAYNEQFF. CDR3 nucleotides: TGCGCCAGCAGCCAAATCAGTAGGCGGGCCTACAATGAGCAGTTCTTC.

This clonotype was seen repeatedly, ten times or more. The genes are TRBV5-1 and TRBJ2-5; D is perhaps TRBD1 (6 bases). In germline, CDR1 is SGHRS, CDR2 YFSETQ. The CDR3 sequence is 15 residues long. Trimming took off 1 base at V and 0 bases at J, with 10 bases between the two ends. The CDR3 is CASSLTGTNQETQYF. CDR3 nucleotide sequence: TGCGCCAGCAGCTTGACAGGGACCAACCAAGAGACCCAGTACTTC.

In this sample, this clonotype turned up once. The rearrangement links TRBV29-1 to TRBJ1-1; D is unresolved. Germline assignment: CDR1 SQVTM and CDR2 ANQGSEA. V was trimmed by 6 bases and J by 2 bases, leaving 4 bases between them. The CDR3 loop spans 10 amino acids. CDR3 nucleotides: TGCAGCGTGACAAACACTGAAGCTTTCTTT. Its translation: CSVTNTEAFF.

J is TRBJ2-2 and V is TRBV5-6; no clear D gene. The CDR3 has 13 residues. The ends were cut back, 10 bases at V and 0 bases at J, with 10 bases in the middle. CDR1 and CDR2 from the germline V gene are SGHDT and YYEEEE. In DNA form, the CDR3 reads TGTGCCGTCACAGAGCCGAACACCGGGGAGCTGTTTTTT. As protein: CAVTEPNTGELFF.

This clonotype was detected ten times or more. Here the CDR3 reads CSANSNKAPRDEAFF. For the CDR3, the DNA is TGCAGTGCTAATAGCAATAAGGCCCCTCGGGATGAAGCTTTCTTT. The V and J genes are TRBV20-1 and TRBJ1-1; D gene unclear. CDR3 length equals 15 residues. Germline CDR1 is DFQATT and CDR2 is SNEGSKA (reference sequence). Trimming left V 4 bases short and J 7 bases short, with 22 bases between.

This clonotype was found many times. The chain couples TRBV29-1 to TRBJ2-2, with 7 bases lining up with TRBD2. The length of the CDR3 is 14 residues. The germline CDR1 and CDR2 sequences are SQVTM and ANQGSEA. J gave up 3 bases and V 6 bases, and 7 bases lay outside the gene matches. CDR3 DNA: TGCAGCGTGGGGGGGGGAATAGACACCGGGGAGCTGTTTTTT. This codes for CSVGGGIDTGELFF.

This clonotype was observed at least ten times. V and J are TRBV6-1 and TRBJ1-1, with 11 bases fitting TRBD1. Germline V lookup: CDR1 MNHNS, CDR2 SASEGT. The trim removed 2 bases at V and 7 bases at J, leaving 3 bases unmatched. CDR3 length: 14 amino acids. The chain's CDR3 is CASSETGTGGEAFF. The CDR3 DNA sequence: TGTGCCAGCAGTGAAACCGGGACAGGGGGTGAAGCTTTCTTT.

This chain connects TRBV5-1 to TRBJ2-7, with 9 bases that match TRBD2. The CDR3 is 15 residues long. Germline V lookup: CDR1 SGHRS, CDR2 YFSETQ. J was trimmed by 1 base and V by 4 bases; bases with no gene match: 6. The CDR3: CASSPREGVSYEQYF. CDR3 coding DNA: TGCGCCAGCAGCCCGCGGGAGGGGGTTTCCTACGAGCAGTACTTC.

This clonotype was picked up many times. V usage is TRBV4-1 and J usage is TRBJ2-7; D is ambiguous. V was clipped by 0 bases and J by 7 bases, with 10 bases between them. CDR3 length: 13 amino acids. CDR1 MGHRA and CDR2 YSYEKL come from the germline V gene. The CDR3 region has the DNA TGCGCCAGCAGCCAAGAGTGGTTCCGGGAGCAGTACTTC. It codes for CASSQEWFREQYF.

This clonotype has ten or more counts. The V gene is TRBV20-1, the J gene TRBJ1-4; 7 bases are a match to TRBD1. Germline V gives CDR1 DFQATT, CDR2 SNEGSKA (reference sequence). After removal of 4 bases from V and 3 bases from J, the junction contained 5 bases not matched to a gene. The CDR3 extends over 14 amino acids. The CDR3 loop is CSATEGASNEKLFF. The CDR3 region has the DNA TGCAGTGCTACTGAGGGGGCATCTAATGAAAAACTGTTTTTT.